This record covers a single T cell receptor (beta chain). The antigen is undetermined. This CDR3 contains 16 residues. Germline V gene sequence: CDR1 SEHNR, CDR2 FQNEAQ (reference sequence). The entry originates in a study of monozygotic twins with inflammatory bowel disease. Overall study findings and caveats: The study supported no single strong signal or clonotype linked to IBD.

TCRdb reprocessed the 5' RACE reads and stores each CDR3 protein as one record, lacking DNA. The sample table sets out 300,000 to 350,000 distinct CDR3 sequences. The draw for each donor consisted of a single 2.5 ml blood sample. The sequencing sample was made of blood. The rearrangement uses TRBV7-9 and TRBJ2-2; TCRdb proposes TRBD1, but this gene call is untestable without DNA. This sequence was found in a human donor with ulcerative colitis or Crohn's disease, or a healthy co-twin of an affected twin (not recorded which). This CDR3 is CASSLERRENTGELFF.